The clone carrying this TCR beta chain has a count of ten or more. Its matching antigen is unknown. How the authors handled the data: Individual samples carried between about 23,224 and 700,000 TCRs, with some 100,000 as the median. TCRdb re-called the RACE reads with MiXCR, one entry per CDR3 protein. TCRdb, not the authors, supplied the V and J calls. This table has fewer than 95,000 distinct CDR3 sequences, approximately 10% appearing once. Time point indicated: patch test 1, 2 weeks after DPC sensitization. As to treatment: therapeutic diphenylcyclopropenone sensitization with weekly scalp DPC. CDR1 and CDR2 from the germline V gene are SGHRS and YFSETQ. V gave up 4 bases and J gave up 5 bases, with 7 bases separating them. This CDR3 has 12 amino acids. The data originate from a study of human T cells and chemical hapten exposure. At the level of the study: Sensitization applied 2% DPC to approximately 2 cm by approximately 2 cm of upper inner arm skin. After 6 days, upper back 0.01% DPC patch tests were scored.

General observations from the study: The formation of large CDR3 similarity clusters by expanded TCRs significantly exceeded that of controls.

The sample here was whole blood, taken in connection with sensitization to the hapten diphenylcyclopropenone (DPC). The receptor's source is a man aged 35 to 55 with alopecia areata. Some clones in this sample may be carry-over from other donors' samples. V gene TRBV5-1 combines with J gene TRBJ2-1; D unresolved. The CDR3 sequence is CASSPSHNEQFF. The CDR3 DNA sequence: TGCGCCAGCAGCCCAAGTCACAATGAGCAGTTCTTC.